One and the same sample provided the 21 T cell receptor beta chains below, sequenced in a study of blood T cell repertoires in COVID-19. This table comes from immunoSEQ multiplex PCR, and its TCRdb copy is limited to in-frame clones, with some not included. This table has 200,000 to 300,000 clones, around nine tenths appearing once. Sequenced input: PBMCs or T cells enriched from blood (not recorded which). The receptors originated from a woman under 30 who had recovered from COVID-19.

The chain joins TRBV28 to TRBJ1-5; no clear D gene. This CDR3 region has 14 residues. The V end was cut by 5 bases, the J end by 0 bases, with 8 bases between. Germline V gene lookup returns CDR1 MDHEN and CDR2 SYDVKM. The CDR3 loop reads CASSIINSNQPQHF. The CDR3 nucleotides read TGTGCCAGCAGTATAATTAATAGCAATCAGCCCCAGCATTTT. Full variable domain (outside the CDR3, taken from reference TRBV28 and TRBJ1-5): DVKVTQSSRYLVKRTGEKVFLECVQDMDHENMFWYRQDPGLGLRLIYFSYDVKMKEKGDIPEGYSVSREKKERFSLILESASTNQTSMYLCASSIINSNQPQHFGDGTRLSIL.

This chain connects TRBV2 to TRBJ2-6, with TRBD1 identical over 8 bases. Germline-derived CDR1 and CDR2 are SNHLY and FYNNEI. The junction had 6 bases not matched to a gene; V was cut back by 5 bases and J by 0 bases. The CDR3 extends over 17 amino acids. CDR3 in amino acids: CASSKNRGNSGANVLTF. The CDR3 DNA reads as TGTGCCAGCAGTAAGAACAGGGGGAACTCTGGGGCCAACGTCCTGACTTTC. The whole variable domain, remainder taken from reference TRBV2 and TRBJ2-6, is EPEVTQTPSHQVTQMGQEVILRCVPISNHLYFYWYRQILGQKVEFLVSFYNNEISEKSEIFDDQFSVERPDGSNFTLKIRSTKLEDSAMYFCASSKNRGNSGANVLTFGAGSRLTVL.

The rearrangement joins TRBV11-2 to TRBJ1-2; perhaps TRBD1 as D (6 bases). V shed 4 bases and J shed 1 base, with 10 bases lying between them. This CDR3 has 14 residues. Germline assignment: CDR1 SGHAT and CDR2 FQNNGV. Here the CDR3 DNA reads TGTGCCAGCAGCTCAGACAGGCTTAACTATGGCTACACCTTC. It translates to CASSSDRLNYGYTF.

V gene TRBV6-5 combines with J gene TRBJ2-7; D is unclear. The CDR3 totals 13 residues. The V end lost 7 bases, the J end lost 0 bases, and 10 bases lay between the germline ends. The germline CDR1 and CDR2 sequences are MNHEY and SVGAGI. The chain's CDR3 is CASKDPSSYEQYF. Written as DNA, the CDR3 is TGTGCCAGCAAAGACCCTAGCTCCTACGAGCAGTACTTC.

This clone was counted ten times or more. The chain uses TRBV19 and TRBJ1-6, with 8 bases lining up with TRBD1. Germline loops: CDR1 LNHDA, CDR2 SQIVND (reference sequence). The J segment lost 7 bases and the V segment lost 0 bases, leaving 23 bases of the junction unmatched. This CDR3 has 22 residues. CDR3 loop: CASSIDLFRIVFQGAVNSPLHF. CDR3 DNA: TGTGCCAGTAGTATAGATCTATTTCGAATTGTGTTTCAGGGGGCTGTGAATTCACCCCTCCACTTT. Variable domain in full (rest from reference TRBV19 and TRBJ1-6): DGGITQSPKYLFRKEGQNVTLSCEQNLNHDAMYWYRQDPGQGLRLIYYSQIVNDFQKGDIAEGYSVSREKKESFPLTVTSAQKNPTAFYLCASSIDLFRIVFQGAVNSPLHFGNGTRLTVT.

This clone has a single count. Here the CDR3 DNA reads TGTGCCAGCAGCCAGGGGGCGTACACCGGGGAGCTGTTTTTT. Encoded protein: CASSQGAYTGELFF. J is TRBJ2-2 and V is TRBV14, with TRBD1 as a possible D gene (6 bases). Trimming removed 3 bases at V and 3 bases at J, with 8 bases between. Germline V CDR1 and CDR2: SGHDN, FVKESK. This CDR3 has 14 residues. Combining the CDR3 with reference TRBV14 and TRBJ2-2 gives the whole variable domain EAGVTQFPSHSVIEKGQTVTLRCDPISGHDNLYWYRRVMGKEIKFLLHFVKESKQDESGMPNNRFLAERTGGTYSTLKVQPAELEDSGVYFCASSQGAYTGELFFGEGSRLTVL.

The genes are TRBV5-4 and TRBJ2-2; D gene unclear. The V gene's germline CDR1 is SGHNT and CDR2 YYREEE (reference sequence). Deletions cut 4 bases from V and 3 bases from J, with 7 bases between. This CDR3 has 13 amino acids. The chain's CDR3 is CASSLFYTGELFF. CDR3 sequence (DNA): TGTGCCAGCAGCCTCTTTTACACCGGGGAGCTGTTTTTT.

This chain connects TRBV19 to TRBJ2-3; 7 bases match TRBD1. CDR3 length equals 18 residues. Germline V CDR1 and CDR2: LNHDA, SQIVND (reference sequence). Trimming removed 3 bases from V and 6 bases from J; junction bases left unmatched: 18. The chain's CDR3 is CASSMLSRVRGQRDTQYF. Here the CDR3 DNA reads TGTGCCAGTAGTATGCTCTCTCGGGTGAGGGGGCAGAGGGATACGCAGTATTTT.

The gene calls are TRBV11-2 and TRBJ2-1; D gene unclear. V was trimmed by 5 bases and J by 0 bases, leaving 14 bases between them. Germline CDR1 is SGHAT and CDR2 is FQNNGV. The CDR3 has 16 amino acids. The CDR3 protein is CASSRHGPTSYNEQFF. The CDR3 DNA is TGTGCCAGCAGCCGACATGGGCCAACCTCCTACAATGAGCAGTTCTTC.

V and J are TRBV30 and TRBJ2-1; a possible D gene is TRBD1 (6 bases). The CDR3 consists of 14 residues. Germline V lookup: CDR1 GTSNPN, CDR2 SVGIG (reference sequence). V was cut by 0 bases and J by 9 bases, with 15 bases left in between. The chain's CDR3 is CAWSVLEGVGEQFF. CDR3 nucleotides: TGTGCCTGGAGTGTACTAGAGGGGGTAGGTGAGCAGTTCTTC. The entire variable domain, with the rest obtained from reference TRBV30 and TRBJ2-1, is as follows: SQTIHQWPATLVQPVGSPLSLECTVEGTSNPNLYWYRQAAGRGLQLLFYSVGIGQISSEVPQNLSASRPQDRQFILSSKKLLLSDSGFYLCAWSVLEGVGEQFFGPGTRLTVL.

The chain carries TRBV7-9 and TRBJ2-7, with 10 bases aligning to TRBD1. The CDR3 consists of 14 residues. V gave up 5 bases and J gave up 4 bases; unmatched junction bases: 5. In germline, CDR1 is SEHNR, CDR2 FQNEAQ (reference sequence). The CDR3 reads CASSPGQGGYEQYF. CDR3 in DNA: TGTGCCAGCAGCCCAGGACAGGGGGGGTACGAGCAGTACTTC.

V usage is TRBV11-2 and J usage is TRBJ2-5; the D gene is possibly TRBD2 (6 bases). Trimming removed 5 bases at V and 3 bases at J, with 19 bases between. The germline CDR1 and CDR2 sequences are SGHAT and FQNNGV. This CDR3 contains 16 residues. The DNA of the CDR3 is TGTGCCAGCAGCCCGAATCCGGGGGTCGCAGAAGAGACCCAGTACTTC. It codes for CASSPNPGVAEETQYF.

The CDR3 reads CASRAGTSGTEQYF. The CDR3 coding sequence is TGTGCCAGCAGGGCTGGGACTAGCGGGACCGAGCAGTACTTC. V usage is TRBV27 and J usage is TRBJ2-7; 13 bases match TRBD2. Germline CDR1 and CDR2: MNHEY and SMNVEV (reference sequence). This CDR3 is built from 14 residues. With 6 bases clipped from V and 6 bases from J, the junction kept 5 bases outside the gene matches.

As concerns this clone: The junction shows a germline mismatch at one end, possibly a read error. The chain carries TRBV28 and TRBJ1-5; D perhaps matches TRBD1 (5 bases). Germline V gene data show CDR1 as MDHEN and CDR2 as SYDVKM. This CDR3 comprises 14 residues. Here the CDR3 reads CTSSSHSGNQPQHF. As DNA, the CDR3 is TGTACCAGCAGTTCTCACTCAGGGAATCAGCCCCAGCATTTT.

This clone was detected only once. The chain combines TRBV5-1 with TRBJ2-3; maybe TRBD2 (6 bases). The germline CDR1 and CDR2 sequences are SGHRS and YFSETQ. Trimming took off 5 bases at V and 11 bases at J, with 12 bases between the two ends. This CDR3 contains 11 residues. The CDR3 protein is CASSLTSMQYF. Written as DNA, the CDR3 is TGCGCCAGCAGTCTGACTAGTATGCAGTATTTT.

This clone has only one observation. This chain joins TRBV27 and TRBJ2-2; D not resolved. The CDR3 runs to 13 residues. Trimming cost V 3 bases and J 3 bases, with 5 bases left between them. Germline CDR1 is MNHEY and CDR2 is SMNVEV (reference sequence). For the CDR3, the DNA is TGTGCCAGCAGTTTTCGGGACACCGGGGAGCTGTTTTTT. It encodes CASSFRDTGELFF.

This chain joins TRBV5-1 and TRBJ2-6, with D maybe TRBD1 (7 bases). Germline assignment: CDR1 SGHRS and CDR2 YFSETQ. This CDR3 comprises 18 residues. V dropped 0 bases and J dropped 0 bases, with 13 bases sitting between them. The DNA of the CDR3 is TGCGCCAGCAGCTTGGTTGGCAGGGGGGTCTCTGGGGCCAACGTCCTGACTTTC. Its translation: CASSLVGRGVSGANVLTF. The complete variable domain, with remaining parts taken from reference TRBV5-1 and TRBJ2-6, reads KAGVTQTPRYLIKTRGQQVTLSCSPISGHRSVSWYQQTPGQGLQFLFEYFSETQRNKGNFPGRFSGRQFSNSRSEMNVSTLELGDSALYLCASSLVGRGVSGANVLTFGAGSRLTVL.

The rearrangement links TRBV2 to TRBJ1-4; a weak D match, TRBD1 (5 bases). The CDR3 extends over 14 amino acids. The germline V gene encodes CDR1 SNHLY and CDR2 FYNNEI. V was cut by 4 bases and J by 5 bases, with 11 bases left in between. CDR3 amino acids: CASSGQLSNEKLFF. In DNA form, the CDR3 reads TGTGCCAGCAGTGGACAGCTCTCAAATGAAAAACTGTTTTTT. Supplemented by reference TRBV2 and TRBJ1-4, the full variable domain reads EPEVTQTPSHQVTQMGQEVILRCVPISNHLYFYWYRQILGQKVEFLVSFYNNEISEKSEIFDDQFSVERPDGSNFTLKIRSTKLEDSAMYFCASSGQLSNEKLFFGSGTQLSVL.

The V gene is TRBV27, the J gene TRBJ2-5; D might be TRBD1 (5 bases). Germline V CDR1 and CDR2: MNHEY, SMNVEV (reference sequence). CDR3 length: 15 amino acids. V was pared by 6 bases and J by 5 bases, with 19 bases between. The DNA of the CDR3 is TGTGCCAGCAGGCGAGTCAGGGAAGAAGCGGAGACCCAGTACTTC. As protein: CASRRVREEAETQYF.

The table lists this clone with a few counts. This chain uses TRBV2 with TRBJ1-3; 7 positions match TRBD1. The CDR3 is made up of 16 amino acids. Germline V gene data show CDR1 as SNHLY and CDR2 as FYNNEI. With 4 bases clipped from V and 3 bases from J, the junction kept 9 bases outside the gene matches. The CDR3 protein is CASSGQGVLYGNTIYF. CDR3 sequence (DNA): TGTGCCAGCAGTGGTCAGGGGGTATTGTATGGAAACACCATATATTTT.

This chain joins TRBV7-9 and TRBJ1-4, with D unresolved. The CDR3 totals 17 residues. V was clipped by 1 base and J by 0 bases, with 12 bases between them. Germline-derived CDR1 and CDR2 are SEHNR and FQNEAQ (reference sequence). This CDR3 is CASSLELVPATNEKLFF. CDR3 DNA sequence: TGTGCCAGCAGCTTAGAGTTAGTCCCTGCAACTAATGAAAAACTGTTTTTT.